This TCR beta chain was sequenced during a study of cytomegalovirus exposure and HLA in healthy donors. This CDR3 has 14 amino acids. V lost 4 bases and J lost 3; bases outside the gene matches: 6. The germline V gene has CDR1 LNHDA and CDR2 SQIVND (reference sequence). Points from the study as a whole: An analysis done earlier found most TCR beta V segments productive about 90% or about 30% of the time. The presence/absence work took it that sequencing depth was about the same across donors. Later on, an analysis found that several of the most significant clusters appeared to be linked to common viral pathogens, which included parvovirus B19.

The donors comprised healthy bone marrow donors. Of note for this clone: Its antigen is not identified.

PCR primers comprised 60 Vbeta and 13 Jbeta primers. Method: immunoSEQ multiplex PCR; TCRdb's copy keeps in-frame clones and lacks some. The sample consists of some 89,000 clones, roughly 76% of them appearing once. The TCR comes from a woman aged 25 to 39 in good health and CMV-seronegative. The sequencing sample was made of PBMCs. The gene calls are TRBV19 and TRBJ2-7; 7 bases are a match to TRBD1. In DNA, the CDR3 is TGTGCCAGTAGTAAGACGGGACAGTTCTACGAGCAGTACTTC. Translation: CASSKTGQFYEQYF.